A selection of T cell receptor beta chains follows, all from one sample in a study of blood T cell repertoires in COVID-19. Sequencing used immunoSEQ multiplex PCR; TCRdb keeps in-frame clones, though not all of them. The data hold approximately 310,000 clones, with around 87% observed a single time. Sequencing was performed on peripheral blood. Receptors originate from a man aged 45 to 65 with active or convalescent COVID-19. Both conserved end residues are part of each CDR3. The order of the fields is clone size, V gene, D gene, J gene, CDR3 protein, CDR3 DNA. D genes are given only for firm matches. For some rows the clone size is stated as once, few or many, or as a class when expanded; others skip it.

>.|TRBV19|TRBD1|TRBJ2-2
CASSFGTGVPGELFF
TGTGCCAGTAGTTTCGGGACAGGGGTACCCGGGGAGCTGTTTTTT
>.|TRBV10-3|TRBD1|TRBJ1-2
CAISEGQGYPGYTF
TGTGCCATCAGTGAGGGACAGGGCTATCCCGGCTACACCTTC
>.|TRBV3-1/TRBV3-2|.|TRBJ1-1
CASSQGLTLQGLNTEAFF
TGTGCCAGCAGCCAAGGACTAACCCTACAGGGTTTGAACACTGAAGCTTTCTTT
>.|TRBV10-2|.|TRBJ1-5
CASSRQNSNQPQHF
TGCGCCAGCAGTCGACAGAATAGCAATCAGCCCCAGCATTTT
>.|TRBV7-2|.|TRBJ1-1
CASSFSSTGNTEAFF
TGTGCCAGCAGCTTCTCTTCTACAGGGAACACTGAAGCTTTCTTT
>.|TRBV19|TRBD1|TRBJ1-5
CASTQGQAQPQHF
TGTGCCAGTACTCAAGGACAGGCCCAGCCCCAGCATTTT
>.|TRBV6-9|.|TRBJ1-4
CASSASTGATNEKLFF
TGTGCCAGCAGCGCCTCCACAGGCGCAACTAATGAAAAACTGTTTTTT
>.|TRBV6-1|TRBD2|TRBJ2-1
CASSDIPLAGFGSGQFF
TGTGCCAGCAGTGATATTCCCCTAGCGGGATTTGGGTCTGGGCAGTTCTTC
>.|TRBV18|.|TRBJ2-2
CASSPPHQGRLTGELFF
TGTGCCAGCTCACCACCTCACCAGGGGCGCCTTACCGGGGAGCTGTTTTTT
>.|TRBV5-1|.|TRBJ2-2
CASSLVRASNTGELFF
TGCGCCAGCAGCTTGGTCAGGGCCTCGAACACCGGGGAGCTGTTTTTT
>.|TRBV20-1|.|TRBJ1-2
CSADVTYGYTF
TGCAGTGCCGATGTTACTTATGGCTACACCTTC
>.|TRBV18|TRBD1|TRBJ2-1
CASSPPGQGAYNEQFF
TGTGCCAGCTCACCACCGGGACAGGGGGCGTACAATGAGCAGTTCTTC
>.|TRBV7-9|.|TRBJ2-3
CASRTGITDTQYF
TGTGCCAGCCGGACGGGGATAACAGATACGCAGTATTTT
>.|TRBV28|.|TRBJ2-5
CASSSGGQETQYF
TGTGCCAGCAGTAGTGGCGGCCAAGAGACCCAGTACTTC
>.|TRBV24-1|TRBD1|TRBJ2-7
CATSDFGQGGEQYF
TGTGCCACCAGTGATTTCGGACAGGGAGGCGAGCAGTACTTC
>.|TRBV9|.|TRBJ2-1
CASSVSGREQFF
TGTGCCAGCAGCGTTAGCGGTCGTGAGCAGTTCTTC
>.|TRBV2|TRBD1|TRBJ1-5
CASRLQGLGNQPQHF
TGTGCCAGCAGACTACAGGGGTTGGGCAATCAGCCCCAGCATTTT
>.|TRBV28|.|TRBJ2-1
CASRSGQGPRFF
TGTGCCAGCAGGTCAGGTCAGGGGCCCCGGTTCTTC
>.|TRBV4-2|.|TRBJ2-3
CASSQERGSGDTQYF
TGTGCCAGCAGCCAAGAGCGAGGGAGTGGGGATACGCAGTATTTT
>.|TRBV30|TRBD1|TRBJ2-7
CAWSVLGTGIYEQYF
TGTGCCTGGAGTGTACTCGGGACAGGGATCTACGAGCAGTACTTC
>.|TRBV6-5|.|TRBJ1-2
CASSYFRGDYGYTF
TGTGCCAGCAGTTACTTCAGGGGCGACTATGGCTACACCTTC
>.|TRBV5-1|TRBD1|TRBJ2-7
CASSRRMGQYEQYF
TGCGCCAGCAGCCGGAGGATGGGACAGTATGAGCAGTACTTC
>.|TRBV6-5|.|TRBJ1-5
CASSLEGPRQPQHF
TGTGCCAGCAGCCTCGAGGGCCCCAGACAGCCCCAGCATTTT
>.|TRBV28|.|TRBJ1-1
CASSLSTGRTEAFF
TGTGCCAGCAGTTTATCAACAGGGAGAACTGAAGCTTTCTTT
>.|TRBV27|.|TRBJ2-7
CATKTGYDSYEQYF
TGTGCCACCAAAACAGGATATGACTCCTACGAGCAGTACTTC
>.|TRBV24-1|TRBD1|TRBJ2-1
CATTPGQGRNEQFF
TGTGCCACCACCCCGGGACAGGGGAGGAATGAGCAGTTCTTC
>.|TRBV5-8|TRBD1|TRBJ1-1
CASSLDRGTEAFF
TGTGCCAGCAGTCTTGACAGGGGCACTGAAGCTTTCTTT
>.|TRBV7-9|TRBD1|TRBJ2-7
CASSLRQGLGNEQYF
TGTGCCAGCAGCCTACGACAGGGTTTAGGAAACGAGCAGTACTTC
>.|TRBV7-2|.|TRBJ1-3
CASSLGGGGRFSGNTIYF
TGTGCCAGCAGCTTAGGAGGGGGGGGACGGTTCTCTGGAAACACCATATATTTT
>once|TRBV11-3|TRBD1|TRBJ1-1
CASSLGNQGQVTKRAFF
TGTGCCAGCAGCTTAGGAAACCAGGGACAGGTTACGAAGAGGGCTTTCTTT
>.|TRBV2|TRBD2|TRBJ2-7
CANGRAGGSYEQYF
TGTGCCAATGGGAGAGCGGGAGGATCCTACGAGCAGTACTTC
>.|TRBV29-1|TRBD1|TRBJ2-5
CSVEVTGQQETQYF
TGCAGCGTTGAAGTAACGGGACAGCAAGAGACCCAGTACTTC
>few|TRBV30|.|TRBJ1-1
CAWKRGNTEAFF
TGTGCCTGGAAAAGGGGAAACACTGAAGCTTTCTTT
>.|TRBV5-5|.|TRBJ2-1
CASNNPDRNNEQFF
TGTGCCAGCAACAATCCGGACAGAAACAATGAGCAGTTCTTC
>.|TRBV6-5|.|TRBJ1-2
CASSYSDSPNYGYTF
TGTGCCAGCAGTTACTCGGACAGCCCCAACTATGGCTACACCTTC
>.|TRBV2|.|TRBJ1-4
CASSSMSEKLFF
TGTGCCAGCAGTTCTATGAGTGAAAAACTGTTTTTT
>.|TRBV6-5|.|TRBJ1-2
CASTPWEDYGYTF
TGTGCCAGCACTCCATGGGAGGACTATGGCTACACCTTC
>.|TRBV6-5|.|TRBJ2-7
CASVFFRAPGNEQYF
TGTGCCAGCGTATTCTTCCGGGCCCCGGGGAACGAGCAGTACTTC
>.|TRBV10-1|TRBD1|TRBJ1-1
CASSDRTGVNTEAFF
TGCGCCAGCAGTGACCGGACAGGGGTGAACACTGAAGCTTTCTTT
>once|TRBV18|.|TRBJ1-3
CASSSNRDSGNTIYF
TGTGCCAGCTCATCAAATCGGGACTCTGGAAACACCATATATTTT
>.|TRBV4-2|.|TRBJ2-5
CASSQEEVGQETQYF
TGTGCCAGCAGCCAAGAAGAGGTTGGTCAGGAGACCCAGTACTTC
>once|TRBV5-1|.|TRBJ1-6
CASSAAIQGGNSPLHF
TGCGCCAGCAGCGCAGCAATACAGGGTGGCAATTCACCCCTCCACTTT
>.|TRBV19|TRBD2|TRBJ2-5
CASSPRLAGVRETQYF
TGTGCCAGTAGTCCCCGACTAGCGGGAGTTCGGGAGACCCAGTACTTC
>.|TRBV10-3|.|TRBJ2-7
CAIRLGGKSYEQYF
TGTGCCATCAGGCTAGGGGGAAAGTCCTACGAGCAGTACTTC
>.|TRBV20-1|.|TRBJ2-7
CSASQGRTVYEQYF
TGCAGTGCGAGTCAGGGACGGACAGTCTACGAGCAGTACTTC
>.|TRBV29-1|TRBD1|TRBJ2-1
CSGHFRQGSYNEQFF
TGCAGCGGCCACTTCCGACAGGGCTCCTACAATGAGCAGTTCTTC
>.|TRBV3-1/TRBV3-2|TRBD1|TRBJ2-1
CASRNDRGDYNEQFF
TGTGCCAGCAGAAACGACAGGGGTGACTACAATGAGCAGTTCTTC
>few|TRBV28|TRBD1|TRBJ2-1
CATGGTFNEQFF
TGTGCCACAGGGGGAACGTTCAATGAGCAGTTCTTC
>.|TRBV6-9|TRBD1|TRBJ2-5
CASSWTGSETQYF
TGTGCCAGCAGTTGGACAGGATCGGAGACCCAGTACTTC
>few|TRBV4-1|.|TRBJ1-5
CASSQELGQPRNQPQHF
TGCGCCAGCAGCCAAGAACTGGGACAACCGCGCAATCAGCCCCAGCATTTT
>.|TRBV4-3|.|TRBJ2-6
CASSQAVRASGANVLTF
TGCGCCAGCAGCCAAGCCGTCAGGGCCTCTGGGGCCAACGTCCTGACTTTC
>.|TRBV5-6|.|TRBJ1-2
CASSSDSFLNYGYTF
TGTGCCAGCAGCTCCGACAGTTTCCTTAACTATGGCTACACCTTC
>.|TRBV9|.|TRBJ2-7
CASSVGPNQAREQYF
TGTGCCAGCAGCGTAGGACCGAACCAGGCTCGGGAGCAGTACTTC